Listed below are T cell receptor beta chains from one sample, sequenced in a study of blood T cell repertoires in COVID-19. Some clones are missing from TCRdb's copy, which holds only in-frame ones; the method was immunoSEQ multiplex PCR. The table has 200,000 to 250,000 clones, 75% to 90% seen once. The specimen sequenced was peripheral blood. These TCRs come from a woman aged 25 to 45 who had recovered from COVID-19. The CDR3 runs from the conserved cysteine through the conserved F or W. The size field is filled for only some rows; it gives once, few, many or a size class.

V: TRBV3-1/TRBV3-2; size: -; length: 17; J: TRBJ1-4; CDR3: CASSQRTGGTNNEKLFF
V: TRBV14; size: -; length: 16; J: TRBJ2-3; CDR3: CASSPRLAGYTDTQYF
V: TRBV5-1; size: -; length: 16; J: TRBJ1-2; CDR3: CASAGGAGSLVYGYTF
V: TRBV15; size: -; length: 15; J: TRBJ2-7; CDR3: CATSRGGRFGYEQYF
V: TRBV27; size: -; length: 14; J: TRBJ1-4; CDR3: CASSLWANNEKLFF
V: TRBV7-9; size: -; length: 13; J: TRBJ2-1; CDR3: CASSLYRYNEQFF
V: TRBV20-1; size: -; length: 11; J: TRBJ2-5; CDR3: CSANRKETQYF
V: TRBV2; size: few; length: 13; J: TRBJ1-1; CDR3: CASRAGGRTEAFF
V: TRBV30; size: -; length: 14; J: TRBJ2-2; CDR3: CAWSVGRSTGELFF
V: TRBV2; size: -; length: 15; J: TRBJ2-3; CDR3: CASTTSGGYTDTQYF
V: TRBV9; size: -; length: 13; J: TRBJ2-7; CDR3: CASSRTGTYEQYF
V: TRBV5-1; size: -; length: 15; J: TRBJ2-5; CDR3: CASSLAVIGGETQYF
V: TRBV5-1; size: -; length: 16; J: TRBJ2-5; CDR3: CASSLSGVGALETQYF
V: TRBV3-1/TRBV3-2; size: -; length: 14; J: TRBJ1-2; CDR3: CASSRQGDPGGYTF
V: TRBV6-6; size: -; length: 13; J: TRBJ1-5; CDR3: CASSLQGYQPQHF
V: TRBV15; size: -; length: 16; J: TRBJ1-6; CDR3: CATSRDFEVWSSPLHF
V: TRBV3-1/TRBV3-2; size: -; length: 13; J: TRBJ2-5; CDR3: CAGHYRGAETQYF
V: TRBV6-1; size: -; length: 17; J: TRBJ1-6; CDR3: CASSEHTGEIVGSPLHF
V: TRBV3-1/TRBV3-2; size: once; length: 18; J: TRBJ1-5; CDR3: CASSQVAVAGYSNQPQHF
V: TRBV28; size: -; length: 13; J: TRBJ1-2; CDR3: CASRPGQSYGYTF
V: TRBV6-1; size: -; length: 16; J: TRBJ2-1; CDR3: CASSDYLAGENNEQFF